This is a list of T cell receptor beta chains from one sample in a study of post-analysis software for immune sequencing data. TCRdb reprocessed the PCR reads via MiXCR and lists one record per CDR3 protein. Among hundreds of thousands of distinct CDR3 sequences listed, 25% to 30% were seen once. The sequencing input was blood. The receptor source for this set is a girl aged 10 to 17 with multiple sclerosis. CDR3s include the opening cysteine and the closing phenylalanine or tryptophan. Each record gives: D gene, V gene, J gene, clone size, CDR3 protein, CDR3 DNA. A D gene is named only where the DNA matches it firmly. Only some rows state a clone size, as once, few, many or a class for expanded clones.

>-|TRBV20-1|TRBJ2-1|few
CSARGISGTHSYNEQFF
TGCAGTGCTAGAGGGATCTCAGGGACTCACTCCTACAATGAGCAGTTCTTC
>-|TRBV20-1|TRBJ1-4|-
CSARRQGREKLFF
TGCAGTGCTAGACGGCAGGGCAGGGAAAAACTGTTTTTT
>-|TRBV6-6|TRBJ2-7|-
CASRVNYEQYF
TGTGCCAGCAGAGTTAATTACGAGCAGTACTTC
>TRBD1|TRBV9|TRBJ2-3|few
CASSVAIGRGLDTQYF
TGTGCCAGCAGCGTAGCTATCGGCAGGGGGCTAGATACGCAGTATTTT
>TRBD1|TRBV12-3/TRBV12-4|TRBJ2-7|few
CASSYRQGHEQYF
TGTGCCAGCAGTTACCGACAGGGACACGAGCAGTACTTC
>-|TRBV20-1|TRBJ2-7|few
CSARDFSTSSYEQYF
TGCAGTGCTAGAGATTTTTCTACTAGCTCCTACGAGCAGTACTTC
>TRBD2|TRBV20-1|TRBJ2-3|few
CSAIPTSGRAVGRDTQYF
TGCAGTGCTATACCGACTAGCGGGAGGGCCGTCGGTAGAGATACGCAGTATTTT
>-|TRBV14|TRBJ2-3|once
CASSQIGTDTQYF
TGTGCCAGCAGCCAAATAGGGACAGATACGCAGTATTTT
>-|TRBV6-1|TRBJ1-4|-
CANSESPGASANEKLFF
TGTGCCAACAGTGAGTCACCAGGCGCTTCAGCTAATGAAAAACTGTTTTTT
>-|TRBV29-1|TRBJ2-3|-
CSVQRDTDTQYF
TGCAGCGTCCAACGGGACACAGATACGCAGTATTTT
>-|TRBV6-2/TRBV6-3|TRBJ2-4|-
CASSLAGTDIQYF
TGTGCCAGCAGTTTGGCGGGCACGGACATTCAGTACTTC
>-|TRBV6-1|TRBJ2-6|-
CASSEWGLLANVLTF
TGTGCCAGCAGTGAATGGGGGCTTTTGGCCAACGTCCTGACTTTC
>-|TRBV7-2|TRBJ2-1|many
CASSTYARNEQFF
TGTGCCAGCAGCACCTACGCCAGGAATGAGCAGTTCTTC
>-|TRBV6-4|TRBJ2-1|many
CASSDYLVTEQFF
TGTGCCAGCAGTGACTACCTAGTCACTGAGCAGTTCTTC
>-|TRBV7-2|TRBJ1-5|-
CASSLVVADQPQHF
TGTGCCAGCAGCTTAGTTGTGGCAGACCAGCCCCAGCATTTT
>TRBD2|TRBV7-2|TRBJ2-1|many
CASRLAGGPYNEQFF
TGTGCCAGCAGACTAGCGGGAGGCCCCTACAATGAGCAGTTCTTC
>-|TRBV4-2|TRBJ2-7|-
CASSQEGQGILSSYEQYF
TGTGCCAGCAGCCAAGAAGGGCAGGGAATACTGAGCTCCTACGAGCAGTACTTC
>TRBD1|TRBV27|TRBJ1-2|-
CASSPRTGGLGGYTF
TGTGCCAGCAGTCCACGGACAGGGGGCTTGGGTGGCTACACCTTC
>-|TRBV29-1|TRBJ1-1|-
CSAARGGDTEAFF
TGCAGCGCCGCCAGAGGGGGGGACACTGAAGCTTTCTTT
>-|TRBV5-5|TRBJ2-4|few
CASSLRAIGDDIQYF
TGTGCCAGCAGCTTGCGGGCGATAGGGGACGACATTCAGTACTTC
>-|TRBV9|TRBJ2-3|few
CASSVRAGSTDTQYF
TGTGCCAGCAGCGTCAGGGCGGGAAGCACAGATACGCAGTATTTT
>-|TRBV20-1|TRBJ2-5|many
CSATDKQETQYF
TGCAGTGCAACGGACAAGCAAGAGACCCAGTACTTC
>-|TRBV12-3/TRBV12-4|TRBJ1-6|few
CASSLTPQSSYNSPLHF
TGTGCCAGCAGTTTAACACCTCAAAGCTCCTATAATTCACCCCTCCACTTT
>-|TRBV6-5|TRBJ1-4|-
CASSYNRRKLFF
TGTGCCAGCAGTTACAACAGGAGGAAACTGTTTTTT
>-|TRBV10-3|TRBJ1-2|few
CAISDKNNYGYTF
TGTGCCATCAGTGATAAAAATAACTATGGCTACACCTTC
>TRBD2|TRBV24-1|TRBJ2-1|once
CATSERQTIAGGRGEQFF
TGTGCCACCAGTGAGCGCCAGACAATAGCGGGGGGGCGGGGTGAGCAGTTCTTC
>-|TRBV28|TRBJ2-4|few
CALRAKNIQYF
TGTGCCTTGCGAGCCAAAAACATTCAGTACTTC
>TRBD2|TRBV11-2|TRBJ2-1|few
CASSYPDSGTSGGRPSYNEQFF
TGTGCCAGCAGCTACCCAGACTCCGGGACTAGCGGGGGCCGCCCCTCCTACAATGAGCAGTTCTTC
>-|TRBV5-6|TRBJ2-3|-
CASSIGVSTDTQYF
TGTGCCAGCAGTATAGGCGTCAGCACAGATACGCAGTATTTT
>-|TRBV6-1|TRBJ1-1|-
CASSELQNNAEAFF
TGTGCCAGCAGTGAGCTCCAAAACAACGCTGAAGCTTTCTTT
>TRBD2|TRBV4-1|TRBJ2-1|-
CASSQEGLANYNEQFF
TGCGCCAGCAGCCAAGAGGGACTAGCGAATTACAATGAGCAGTTCTTC
>-|TRBV27|TRBJ1-4|few
CATLSAVSGKLFF
TGTGCCACCCTATCGGCAGTCTCAGGAAAACTGTTTTTT
>-|TRBV5-6|TRBJ2-7|few
CANSLFGEQYF
TGTGCCAACAGCTTGTTCGGGGAGCAGTACTTC
>-|TRBV20-1|TRBJ2-5|-
CSARPTSPREEAQYF
TGCAGTGCTAGACCAACTAGCCCGAGGGAAGAGGCCCAGTACTTC
>TRBD2|TRBV7-2|TRBJ2-3|-
CASSLEAGYTDTQYF
TGTGCCAGCAGCTTAGAAGCGGGATACACAGATACGCAGTATTTT
>-|TRBV27|TRBJ2-5|few
CASSIQGLQETQYF
TGTGCCAGCAGTATACAGGGACTACAAGAGACCCAGTACTTC
>-|TRBV12-3/TRBV12-4|TRBJ2-1|-
CASSSRLYNEQFF
TGTGCCAGCAGCTCCCGTCTATACAATGAGCAGTTCTTC
>TRBD1|TRBV5-1|TRBJ2-7|-
CASSLTGGNEQYF
TGCGCCAGCAGCTTGACAGGGGGCAACGAGCAGTACTTC
>-|TRBV29-1|TRBJ2-1|many
CSVETRVSGNEQFF
TGCAGCGTTGAAACTAGGGTATCGGGCAATGAGCAGTTCTTC
>-|TRBV18|TRBJ2-1|-
CASSPISRVTRPDNEQFF
TGTGCCAGCTCACCAATAAGTCGTGTCACTAGACCTGACAATGAGCAGTTCTTC